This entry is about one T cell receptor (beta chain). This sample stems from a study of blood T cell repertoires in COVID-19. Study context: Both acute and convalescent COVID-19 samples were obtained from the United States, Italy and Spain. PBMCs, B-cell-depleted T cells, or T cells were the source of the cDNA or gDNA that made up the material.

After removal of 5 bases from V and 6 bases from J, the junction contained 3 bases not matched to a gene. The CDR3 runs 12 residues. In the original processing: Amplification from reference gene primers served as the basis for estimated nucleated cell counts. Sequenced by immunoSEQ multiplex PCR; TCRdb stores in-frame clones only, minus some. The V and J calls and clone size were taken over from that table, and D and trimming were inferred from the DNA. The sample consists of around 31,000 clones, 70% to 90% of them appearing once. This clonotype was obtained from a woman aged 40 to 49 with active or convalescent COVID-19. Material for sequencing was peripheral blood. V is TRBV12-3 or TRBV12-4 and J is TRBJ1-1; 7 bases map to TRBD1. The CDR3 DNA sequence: TGTGCCAGCAGTCTCGACAGGGCTGAAGCTTTCTTT. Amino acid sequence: CASSLDRAEAFF.